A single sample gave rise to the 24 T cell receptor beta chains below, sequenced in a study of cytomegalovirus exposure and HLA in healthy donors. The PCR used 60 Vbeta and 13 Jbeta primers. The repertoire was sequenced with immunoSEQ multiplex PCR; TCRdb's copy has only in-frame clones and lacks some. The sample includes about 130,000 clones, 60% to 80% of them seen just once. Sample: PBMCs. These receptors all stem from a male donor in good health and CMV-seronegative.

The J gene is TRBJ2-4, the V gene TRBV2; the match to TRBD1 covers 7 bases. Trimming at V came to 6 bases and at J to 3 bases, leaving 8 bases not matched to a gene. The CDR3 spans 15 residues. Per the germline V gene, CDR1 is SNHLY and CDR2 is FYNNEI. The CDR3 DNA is TGTGCCAGCAGAGAGAACAGGGGTGGCAAAAACATTCAGTACTTC. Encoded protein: CASRENRGGKNIQYF. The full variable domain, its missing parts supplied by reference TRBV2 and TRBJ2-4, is EPEVTQTPSHQVTQMGQEVILRCVPISNHLYFYWYRQILGQKVEFLVSFYNNEISEKSEIFDDQFSVERPDGSNFTLKIRSTKLEDSAMYFCASRENRGGKNIQYFGAGTRLSVL.

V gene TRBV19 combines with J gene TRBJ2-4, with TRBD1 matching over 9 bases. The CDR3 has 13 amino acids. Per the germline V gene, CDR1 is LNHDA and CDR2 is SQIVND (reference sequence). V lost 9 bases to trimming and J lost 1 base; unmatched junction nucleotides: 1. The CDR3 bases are TGTGCCAGCGGACAGGGGGCCAAAAACATTCAGTACTTC. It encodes CASGQGAKNIQYF. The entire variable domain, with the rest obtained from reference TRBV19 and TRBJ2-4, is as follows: DGGITQSPKYLFRKEGQNVTLSCEQNLNHDAMYWYRQDPGQGLRLIYYSQIVNDFQKGDIAEGYSVSREKKESFPLTVTSAQKNPTAFYLCASGQGAKNIQYFGAGTRLSVL.

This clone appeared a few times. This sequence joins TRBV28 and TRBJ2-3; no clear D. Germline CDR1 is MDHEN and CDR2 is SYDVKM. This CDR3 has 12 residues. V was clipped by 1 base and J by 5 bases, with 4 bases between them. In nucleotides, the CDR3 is TGTGCCAGCAGTTTATTCCGAGATACGCAGTATTTT. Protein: CASSLFRDTQYF. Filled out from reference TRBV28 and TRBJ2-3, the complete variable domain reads DVKVTQSSRYLVKRTGEKVFLECVQDMDHENMFWYRQDPGLGLRLIYFSYDVKMKEKGDIPEGYSVSREKKERFSLILESASTNQTSMYLCASSLFRDTQYFGPGTRLTVL.

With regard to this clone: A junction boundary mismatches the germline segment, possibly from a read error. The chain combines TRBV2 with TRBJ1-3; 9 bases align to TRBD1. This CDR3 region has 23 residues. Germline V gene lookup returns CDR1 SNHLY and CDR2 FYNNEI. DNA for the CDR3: TGTGCCAGCAGTGATCCGTTTGGGTGGGGGACAGGGAGCAACCCGAGCTCTGGAAACGCCATATATTTT. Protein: CASSDPFGWGTGSNPSSGNAIYF. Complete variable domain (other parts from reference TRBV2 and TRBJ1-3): EPEVTQTPSHQVTQMGQEVILRCVPISNHLYFYWYRQILGQKVEFLVSFYNNEISEKSEIFDDQFSVERPDGSNFTLKIRSTKLEDSAMYFCASSDPFGWGTGSNPSSGNAIYFGEGSWLTVV.

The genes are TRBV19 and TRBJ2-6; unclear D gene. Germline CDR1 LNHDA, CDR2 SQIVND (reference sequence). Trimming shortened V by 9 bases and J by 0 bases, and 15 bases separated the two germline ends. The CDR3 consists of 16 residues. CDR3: CASAPPGFSGANVLTF. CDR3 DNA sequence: TGTGCCAGCGCCCCCCCAGGATTCTCTGGGGCCAACGTCCTGACTTTC.

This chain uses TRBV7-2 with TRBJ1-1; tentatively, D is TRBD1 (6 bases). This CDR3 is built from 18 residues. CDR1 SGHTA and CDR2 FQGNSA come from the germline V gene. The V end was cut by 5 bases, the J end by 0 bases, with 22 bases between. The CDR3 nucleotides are TGTGCCAGCAGCCATACCGAGGACAGAGCTAGATTGAACACTGAAGCTTTCTTT. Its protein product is CASSHTEDRARLNTEAFF.

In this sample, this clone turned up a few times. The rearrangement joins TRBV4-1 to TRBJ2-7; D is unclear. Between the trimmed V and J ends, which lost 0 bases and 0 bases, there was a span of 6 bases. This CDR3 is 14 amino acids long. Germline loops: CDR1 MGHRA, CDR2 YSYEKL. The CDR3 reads CASSQDLASYEQYF. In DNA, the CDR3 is TGCGCCAGCAGCCAAGATCTGGCCTCCTACGAGCAGTACTTC.

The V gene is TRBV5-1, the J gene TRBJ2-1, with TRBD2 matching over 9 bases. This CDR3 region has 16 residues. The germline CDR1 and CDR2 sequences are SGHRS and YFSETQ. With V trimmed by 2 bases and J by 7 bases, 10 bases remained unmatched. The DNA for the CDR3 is TGCGCCAGCAGCTTACCCGCGGCGGGAGGGTGGAATGAGCAGTTCTTC. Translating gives CASSLPAAGGWNEQFF.

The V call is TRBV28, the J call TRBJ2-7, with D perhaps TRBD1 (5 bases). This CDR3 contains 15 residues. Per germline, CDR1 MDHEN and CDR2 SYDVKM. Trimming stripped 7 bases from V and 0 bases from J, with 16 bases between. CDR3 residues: CASTSIYDSSYEQYF. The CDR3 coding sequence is TGTGCCAGCACTTCCATTTACGACAGCTCCTACGAGCAGTACTTC.

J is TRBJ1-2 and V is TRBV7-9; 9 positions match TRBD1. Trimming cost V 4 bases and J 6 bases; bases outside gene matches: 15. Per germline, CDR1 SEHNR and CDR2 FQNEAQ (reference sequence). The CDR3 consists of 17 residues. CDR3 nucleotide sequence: TGTGCCAGCAGCTCTCAGACCTGGAAGGACAGGGGCGATGGCTACACCTTC. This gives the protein CASSSQTWKDRGDGYTF.

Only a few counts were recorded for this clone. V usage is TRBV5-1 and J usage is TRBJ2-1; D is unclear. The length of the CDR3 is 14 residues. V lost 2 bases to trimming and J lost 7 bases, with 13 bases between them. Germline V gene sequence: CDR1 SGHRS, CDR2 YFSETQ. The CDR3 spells CASSFQVPANEQFF. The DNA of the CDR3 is TGCGCCAGCAGCTTTCAGGTCCCGGCAAATGAGCAGTTCTTC. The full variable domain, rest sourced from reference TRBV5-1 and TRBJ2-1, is KAGVTQTPRYLIKTRGQQVTLSCSPISGHRSVSWYQQTPGQGLQFLFEYFSETQRNKGNFPGRFSGRQFSNSRSEMNVSTLELGDSALYLCASSFQVPANEQFFGPGTRLTVL.

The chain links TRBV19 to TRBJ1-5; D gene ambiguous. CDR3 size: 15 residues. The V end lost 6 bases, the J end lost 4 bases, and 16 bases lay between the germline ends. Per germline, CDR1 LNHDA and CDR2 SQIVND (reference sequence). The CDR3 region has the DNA TGTGCCAGTAGCTGGCGCGGTGGATCTAATCAGCCCCAGCATTTT. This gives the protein CASSWRGGSNQPQHF.

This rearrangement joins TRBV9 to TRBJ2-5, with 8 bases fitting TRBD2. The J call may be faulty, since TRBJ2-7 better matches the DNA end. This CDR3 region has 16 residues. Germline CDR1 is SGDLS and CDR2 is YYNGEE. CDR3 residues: CASSPRERGYLYEQYF. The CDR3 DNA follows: TGTGCCAGCAGCCCTCGAGAGCGGGGGTACCTCTACGAGCAGTACTTC.

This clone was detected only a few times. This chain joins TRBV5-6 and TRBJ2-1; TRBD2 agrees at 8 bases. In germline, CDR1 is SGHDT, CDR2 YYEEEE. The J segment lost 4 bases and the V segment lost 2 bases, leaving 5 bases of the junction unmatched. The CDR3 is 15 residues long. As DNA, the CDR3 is TGTGCCAGCAGCTTTCTTCCGGGAGGGTACAATGAGCAGTTCTTC. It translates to CASSFLPGGYNEQFF. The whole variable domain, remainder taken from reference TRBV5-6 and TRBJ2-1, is DAGVTQSPTHLIKTRGQQVTLRCSPKSGHDTVSWYQQALGQGPQFIFQYYEEEERQRGNFPDRFSGHQFPNYSSELNVNALLLGDSALYLCASSFLPGGYNEQFFGPGTRLTVL.

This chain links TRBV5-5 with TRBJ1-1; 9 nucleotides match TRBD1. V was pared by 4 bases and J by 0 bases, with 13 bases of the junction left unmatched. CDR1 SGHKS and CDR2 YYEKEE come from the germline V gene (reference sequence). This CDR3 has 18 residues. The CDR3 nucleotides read TGTGCCAGCAGCAAAGGGACAGGGATGGGGCTCCTGAACACTGAAGCTTTCTTT. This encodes CASSKGTGMGLLNTEAFF.

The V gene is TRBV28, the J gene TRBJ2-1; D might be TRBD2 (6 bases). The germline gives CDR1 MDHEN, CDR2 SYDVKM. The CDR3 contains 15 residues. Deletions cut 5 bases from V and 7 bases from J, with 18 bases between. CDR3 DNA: TGTGCCAGCAGTCCTCCGGGACTGGTTCGAAATGAGCAGTTCTTC. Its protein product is CASSPPGLVRNEQFF.

CDR3 sequence reads: CASKTRTGTTGELFF. The CDR3 nucleotides read TGTGCCAGTAAAACCCGGACAGGAACAACCGGGGAGCTGTTTTTT. This chain connects TRBV19 to TRBJ2-2, with 7 positions matching TRBD1. The germline CDR1 and CDR2 sequences are LNHDA and SQIVND (reference sequence). The CDR3 extends over 15 amino acids. V dropped 7 bases and J dropped 5; count of bases not matched to a gene: 10. The variable domain in full, completed from reference TRBV19 and TRBJ2-2, reads DGGITQSPKYLFRKEGQNVTLSCEQNLNHDAMYWYRQDPGQGLRLIYYSQIVNDFQKGDIAEGYSVSREKKESFPLTVTSAQKNPTAFYLCASKTRTGTTGELFFGEGSRLTVL.

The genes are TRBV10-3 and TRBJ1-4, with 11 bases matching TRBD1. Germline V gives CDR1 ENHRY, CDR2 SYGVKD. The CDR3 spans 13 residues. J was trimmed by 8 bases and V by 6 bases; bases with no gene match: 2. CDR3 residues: CAISGTGGEKLFF. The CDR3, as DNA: TGTGCCATCAGCGGGACAGGGGGAGAAAAACTGTTTTTT.

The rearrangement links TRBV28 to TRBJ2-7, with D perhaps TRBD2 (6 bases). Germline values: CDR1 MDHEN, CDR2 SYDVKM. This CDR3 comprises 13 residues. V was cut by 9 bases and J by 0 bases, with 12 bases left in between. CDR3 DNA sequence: TGTGCCAGTGGAGGGCCAAACTCCTACGAGCAGTACTTC. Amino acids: CASGGPNSYEQYF.

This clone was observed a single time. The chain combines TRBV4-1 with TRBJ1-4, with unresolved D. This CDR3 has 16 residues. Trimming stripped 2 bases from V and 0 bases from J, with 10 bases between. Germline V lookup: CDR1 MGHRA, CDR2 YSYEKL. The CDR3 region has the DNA TGCGCCAGCAGCCAATGGCAGCGTGCAACTAATGAAAAACTGTTTTTT. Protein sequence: CASSQWQRATNEKLFF.

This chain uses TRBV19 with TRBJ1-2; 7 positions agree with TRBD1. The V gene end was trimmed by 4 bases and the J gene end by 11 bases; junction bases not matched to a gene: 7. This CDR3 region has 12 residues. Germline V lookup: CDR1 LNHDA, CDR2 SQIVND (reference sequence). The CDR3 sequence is CASSTRQGGYTF. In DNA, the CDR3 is TGTGCCAGTAGTACCCGACAGGGAGGATACACCTTC.

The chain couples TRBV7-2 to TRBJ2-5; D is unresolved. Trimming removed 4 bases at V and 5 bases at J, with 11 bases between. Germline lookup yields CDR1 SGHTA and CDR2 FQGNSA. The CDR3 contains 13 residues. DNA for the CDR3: TGTGCCAGCAGCTCCCGACGGGTGGAGACCCAGTACTTC. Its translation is CASSSRRVETQYF.

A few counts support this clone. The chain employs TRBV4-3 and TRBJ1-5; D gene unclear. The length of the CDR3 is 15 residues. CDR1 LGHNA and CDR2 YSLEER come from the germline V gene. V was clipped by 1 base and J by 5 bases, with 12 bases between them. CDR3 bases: TGCGCCAGCAGCCAAGTAGTCGGGGTTTATCAGCCCCAGCATTTT. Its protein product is CASSQVVGVYQPQHF.

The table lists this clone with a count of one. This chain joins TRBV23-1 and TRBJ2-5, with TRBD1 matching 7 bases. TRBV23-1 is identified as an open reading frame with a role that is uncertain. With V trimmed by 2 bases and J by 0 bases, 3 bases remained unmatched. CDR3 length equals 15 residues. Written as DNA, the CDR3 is TGCGCCAGCAGTCAAAGCGGACAGGACCAAGAGACCCAGTACTTC. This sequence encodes CASSQSGQDQETQYF.